This T cell receptor beta chain is drawn from a study of cytomegalovirus exposure and HLA in healthy donors. Study as a whole: Among about 179 million T cells, an earlier analysis found around 100 million unique TCR beta sequences. Within the Caucasian-associated ancestry cluster were roughly 81% of the roughly 400 genotyped donors.

PCR primers comprised 60 Vbeta and 13 Jbeta primers. Method: immunoSEQ multiplex PCR; TCRdb's copy keeps in-frame clones and lacks some. Recorded here are about 99,000 clones; the top ten clones represent 3% to 3.5%. Note on this clone: Its antigen is unknown.

The study, taken as a whole, reports: Earlier analysis found most TCR beta V segments productive about 90% or about 30% of the time. Researchers reported in a later analysis that a missense DCLRE1C variant was tied to TCR beta V- and J-gene trimming.

Germline-derived CDR1 and CDR2 are SGHNT and YENEEA. CDR3 length: 14 amino acids. V was clipped by 5 bases and J by 2 bases; unmatched bases: 3. The V gene is TRBV11-3, the J gene TRBJ1-3; 7 bases agree with TRBD1. This clonotype originated in a man aged 35 to 55 in good health and CMV-seronegative. What was sequenced was PBMCs. The CDR3 protein is CASSTGDAGNTIYF. CDR3 nucleotide sequence: TGTGCCAGCAGCACAGGGGACGCTGGAAACACCATATATTTT. Using reference TRBV11-3 and TRBJ1-3 for the parts outside the CDR3, the full variable domain is EAGVVQSPRYKIIEKKQPVAFWCNPISGHNTLYWYLQNLGQGPELLIRYENEEAVDDSQLPKDRFSAERLKGVDSTLKIQPAELGDSAVYLCASSTGDAGNTIYFGEGSWLTVV.